The clone carrying this TCR beta chain was seen many times. Its antigen remains unidentified. The data were taken from a study of T cells in Graves' hyperthyroidism and ophthalmopathy. Points from the study as a whole: Model-based prediction identified ophthalmopathy a median roughly 6.1 months prior to its onset. A model of 13 V-J features distinguished ophthalmopathy from stable hyperthyroidism.

V trimming: 3 bases; J trimming: 3 bases; junction bases outside the gene matches: 5. The CDR3 runs 14 residues. CDR1 and CDR2 from the germline V gene are MGHRA and YSYEKL. Patients affected by ophthalmopathy presented a Clinical Activity Score of at least 3, a NOSPECS grade of at least 4, and disease duration below 3 months. Fresh peripheral blood, 9.5 to 10 ml of it, supplied the PBMCs. It was RNA transcripts that yielded the amplified TCR beta CDR3 regions. A first-round RT-PCR of the TCR CDR3 used the HTBI primer set. TCRdb re-derived calls from the multiplex PCR reads in MiXCR, one entry per CDR3 protein. Of under 500,000 distinct CDR3 sequences in the sample, around 15% were seen once.

The chain links TRBV4-1 to TRBJ2-7; 7 nucleotides align to TRBD2. The sample comprised blood. The clonotype comes from a man aged 45-65 years with Graves' ophthalmopathy. In DNA form, the CDR3 reads TGCGCCAGCAGCCATCAGACTAGCAGCTACGAGCAGTACTTC. It is translated as CASSHQTSSYEQYF.